What follows are 20 T cell receptor beta chains derived from one specimen sequenced in a study of T-cell reconstitution after alpha-beta-depleted transplantation in children. Construction of the TCRbeta library involved unique molecular identifiers. Each CDR3 protein gets one entry after TCRdb re-called the PCR reads with MiXCR. The sample gives around 680,000 distinct CDR3 sequences, 15% to 20% of which show up once; 1.1% is in the top ten. This specimen was PBMCs from the stem cell graft donor, taken from the stem cell graft. Source of these receptors: a human donor who donated a stem cell graft to a child with acute myeloid leukemia.

The table lists this clonotype with many counts. V is TRBV5-1 and J is TRBJ2-2, with D hard to call. With 6 bases removed from V and 2 bases from J, the gap between germline ends came to 2 bases. Germline V gene data show CDR1 as SGHRS and CDR2 as YFSETQ. The CDR3 runs to 11 residues. The CDR3 region is CASTNTGELFF. CDR3 DNA sequence: TGCGCCAGCACTAACACCGGGGAGCTGTTTTTT. The full variable domain, in which reference TRBV5-1 and TRBJ2-2 provide the parts outside the CDR3, is KAGVTQTPRYLIKTRGQQVTLSCSPISGHRSVSWYQQTPGQGLQFLFEYFSETQRNKGNFPGRFSGRQFSNSRSEMNVSTLELGDSALYLCASTNTGELFFGEGSRLTVL.

The rearrangement joins TRBV7-6 to TRBJ2-5; TRBD2 aligns across 13 bases. The germline CDR1 and CDR2 sequences are SGHVS and FNYEAQ. The CDR3 is 17 amino acids. V shed 0 bases and J 0 bases; nucleotides not matched to a gene: 1. CDR3 bases: TGTGCCAGCAGCTTAGCGACTAGCGGGGGGTACCAAGAGACCCAGTACTTC. Its protein is CASSLATSGGYQETQYF.

This clonotype was seen more than once but under ten times. The genes are TRBV20-1 and TRBJ1-1; D might be TRBD1 (5 bases). Trimming removed 5 bases at V and 11 bases at J, with 15 bases between. CDR1 is DFQATT and CDR2 is SNEGSKA in the germline V gene (reference sequence). CDR3 length: 11 amino acids. The CDR3 spells CSAAPGLNAFF. The CDR3 bases are TGCAGTGCTGCCCCGGGACTTAATGCTTTCTTT.

This clonotype was observed a few times. This sequence joins TRBV6-1 and TRBJ2-7; tentatively, D is TRBD1 or TRBD2 (5 bases each). Germline V CDR1 and CDR2: MNHNS, SASEGT. The CDR3 has 12 residues. Trimming pared 6 bases from V and 1 base from J, leaving 7 bases between. The CDR3 coding sequence is TGTGCCAGCAGGGGACGGTCCTACGAGCAGTACGTC. It yields the protein CASRGRSYEQYV.

On this clonotype: An end of the junction differs from the germline gene, which may be a read error. The chain links TRBV5-1 to TRBJ1-1; D is perhaps TRBD1 (5 bases). The CDR3 sequence is 13 residues long. Germline assignment: CDR1 SGHRS and CDR2 YFSETQ. CDR3 sequence reads: CASSLGQNPEAFF. CDR3 nucleotides: TGCGCCAGCAGCTTGGGACAGAACCCTGAAGCTTTCTTT.

This clonotype was seen ten or more times. This chain links TRBV20-1 with TRBJ2-7; a possible D gene is TRBD1 (6 bases). With 0 bases removed from V and 2 bases from J, the gap between germline ends came to 14 bases. The CDR3 runs 15 residues. Germline values: CDR1 DFQATT, CDR2 SNEGSKA (reference sequence). CDR3 DNA sequence: TGCAGTGCTAGAGATGGACAGCATCCTACCTACGAGCAGTACTTC. Amino acid sequence: CSARDGQHPTYEQYF.

This chain connects TRBV12-3 or TRBV12-4 to TRBJ2-1; D is perhaps TRBD2 (5 bases). CDR3 size: 18 residues. Trimming pared 6 bases from V and 3 bases from J, leaving 24 bases between. CDR3 sequence: CASSPLWSFGENYNEQFF. The CDR3 nucleotides read TGTGCCAGCAGCCCTCTCTGGTCCTTCGGGGAAAACTACAATGAGCAGTTCTTC.

V usage is TRBV12-3 or TRBV12-4 and J usage is TRBJ1-4; D gene unclear. The germline V and J ends were trimmed by 3 bases and 0 bases, with 20 bases remaining between them. The CDR3 length is 19 residues. The CDR3 region is CASSFAVLDAASTNEKLFF. The DNA of the CDR3 is TGTGCCAGCAGTTTCGCGGTCTTAGACGCGGCGTCAACTAATGAAAAACTGTTTTTT.

The rearrangement joins TRBV20-1 to TRBJ1-1; D not resolved. Trimming removed 6 bases at V and 7 bases at J, with 18 bases between. Germline assignment: CDR1 DFQATT and CDR2 SNEGSKA (reference sequence). CDR3 size: 13 residues. The CDR3 reads CSAKKGTASEAFF. The DNA of the CDR3 is TGCAGTGCCAAAAAGGGCACGGCAAGTGAAGCTTTCTTT.

Only one count was recorded for this clonotype. The rearrangement links TRBV25-1 to TRBJ1-1; no reliable D call. Germline values: CDR1 MGHDK, CDR2 SYGVNS. This CDR3 spans 14 amino acids. The V and J ends lost 7 bases and 1 base respectively, with 13 bases between them. Written as DNA, the CDR3 is TGTGCCAGCACCCCAGCGGGGTGGAACACTGAAGCTTTCTTT. This gives the protein CASTPAGWNTEAFF.

This clonotype was seen ten or more times. This chain uses TRBV29-1 with TRBJ1-1; no definite D call. Germline assignment: CDR1 SQVTM and CDR2 ANQGSEA. There are 11 residues in the CDR3. V was shortened by 3 bases and J by 10 bases, with 12 bases between the two germline ends. This CDR3 reads CSVERNQRAFF. CDR3 DNA: TGCAGCGTTGAGCGAAATCAGCGAGCTTTCTTT.

The chain joins TRBV5-6 to TRBJ2-3; no firm D call. The CDR3 consists of 16 residues. V was cut by 0 bases and J by 6 bases, with 17 bases left in between. Germline CDR1 is SGHDT and CDR2 is YYEEEE. The CDR3 loop is CASSLEINTRTDTQYF. As DNA, the CDR3 is TGTGCCAGCAGCTTGGAAATTAACACGCGGACGGATACGCAGTATTTT.

In its sample, this clonotype was seen a few times. This chain connects TRBV20-1 to TRBJ2-7; D may be TRBD1 or TRBD2 (5 bases each). CDR1 is DFQATT and CDR2 is SNEGSKA in the germline V gene (reference sequence). The V and J ends lost 5 bases and 7 bases respectively, with 18 bases between them. This CDR3 has 13 residues. The CDR3 bases are TGCAGTGCTCCGAGAACAGGTCGGGAAGAGCAGTACTTC. Translating it yields CSAPRTGREEQYF.

For this clonotype: A much larger clone is a single base away; this may be a read error. The V and J genes are TRBV29-1 and TRBJ2-7; 7 bases match TRBD2. Germline assignment: CDR1 SQVTM and CDR2 ANQGSEA. The CDR3 has 13 residues. J was trimmed by 5 bases and V by 4 bases; bases with no gene match: 8. The CDR3 DNA is TGCAGCGTTGCAGCGGGGCACGTTAACGAGCAGTACTTC. Amino acids: CSVAAGHVNEQYF.

This rearrangement joins TRBV24-1 to TRBJ2-1; D perhaps matches TRBD1 (7 bases). V was pared by 6 bases and J by 9 bases, with 17 bases between. The CDR3 loop spans 14 amino acids. The germline V gene encodes CDR1 KGHDR and CDR2 SFDVKD. CDR3 DNA: TGTGCCACCAGTAGGCCAGGGGGGTCCGCTGAGCAGTTCTTC. It encodes CATSRPGGSAEQFF.

This clonotype was seen a few times. This chain connects TRBV28 to TRBJ2-7; D gene uncertain. V was clipped by 5 bases and J by 6 bases, with 14 bases between them. Per germline, CDR1 MDHEN and CDR2 SYDVKM. The length of the CDR3 is 13 residues. CDR3 sequence reads: CASSPNPPFEQYV. In DNA form, the CDR3 reads TGTGCCAGCAGTCCGAATCCTCCATTCGAGCAGTACGTC.

This clonotype came up many times. The chain carries TRBV12-3 or TRBV12-4 and TRBJ2-1; D unresolved. This CDR3 has 13 amino acids. Trimming removed 1 base from V and 9 bases from J, with 10 bases in between. The CDR3 sequence is CASSLGLIFEQFF. CDR3 nucleotide sequence: TGTGCCAGCAGTTTAGGACTGATCTTTGAGCAGTTCTTC.

This clonotype was counted a few times. The chain employs TRBV9 and TRBJ1-6; D might be TRBD1 (5 bases). CDR3 length equals 16 residues. Trimming took off 0 bases at V and 8 bases at J, with 15 bases between the two ends. From germline, CDR1 is SGDLS and CDR2 YYNGEE. The CDR3 here is CASSVGGTGRDSPLHF. In DNA, the CDR3 is TGTGCCAGCAGCGTAGGTGGAACAGGTCGGGATTCACCCCTCCACTTT.

This clonotype was seen more than once but under ten times. Here the CDR3 reads CASSWDLKSGNTIYF. In DNA, the CDR3 is TGTGCCAGCAGCTGGGACCTTAAATCTGGAAACACCATATATTTT. V is TRBV7-2 and J is TRBJ1-3; TRBD1 might be the D (5 bases). Per the germline V gene, CDR1 is SGHTA and CDR2 is FQGNSA. This CDR3 comprises 15 residues. V was pared by 4 bases and J by 1 base, with 11 bases between.

This clonotype was seen repeatedly, ten times or more. The chain couples TRBV15 to TRBJ2-4; perhaps TRBD1 as D (5 bases). V lost 0 bases to trimming and J lost 5 bases, with 11 bases between them. This CDR3 has 15 residues. Germline-derived CDR1 and CDR2 are LNHNV and YYDKDF (reference sequence). This CDR3 is CATSRDPGRENIQYF. The CDR3 DNA is TGTGCCACCAGCAGAGATCCCGGCAGGGAAAACATTCAGTACTTC.